A selection of T cell receptor beta chains follows, all from one sample in a study of OX40 agonist ivuxolimab in advanced cancers. Some clones are missing from TCRdb's copy, which holds only in-frame ones; the method was immunoSEQ multiplex PCR. The sample holds around 50,000 clones; 83% are singletons and the top ten take 3% to 3.5%. The material was CD4+ or CD8+ T cells sorted from blood, obtained in a trial of the OX40 agonist ivuxolimab. The origin of the receptors is an adult with an advanced solid tumor such as melanoma, head and neck, liver or kidney cancer. The CDR3 runs from the conserved cysteine through the conserved F or W. A D gene is named only where the DNA matches it firmly. Some rows mark clone size as missing; the rest say once, few, many or name a class of expanded clone.

TRBJ1-3,once,.,13,TRBV6-1,CASGGGAGNTIYF,TGTGCCAGCGGAGGGGGAGCCGGAAACACCATATATTTT
TRBJ1-2,.,.,11,TRBV29-1,CSAARGGPFLF,TGCAGCGCCGCCCGTGGGGGGCCTTTTCTCTTC
TRBJ1-3,once,.,15,TRBV11-2,CASSTTGRAGNTIYF,TGTGCCAGCAGCACCACAGGGCGGGCTGGAAACACCATATATTTT
TRBJ2-5,.,.,17,TRBV18,CASSPRQVQGSKETQYF,TGTGCCAGCTCACCACGTCAAGTACAGGGTTCCAAAGAGACCCAGTACTTC
TRBJ2-2,.,TRBD1,15,TRBV5-1,CASSPGQGRTGELFF,TGCGCCAGCAGCCCGGGACAGGGGAGAACCGGGGAGCTGTTTTTT
TRBJ1-2,.,TRBD1,17,TRBV28,CASSQLPTGGIWYGYTF,TGTGCCAGCAGTCAGTTGCCTACAGGGGGCATTTGGTATGGCTACACCTTC
TRBJ1-6,.,.,14,TRBV4-1,CASSLGGNNSPLHF,TGCGCCAGCAGCCTTGGAGGGAATAATTCACCCCTCCACTTT
TRBJ1-3,.,.,14,TRBV19,CASNPRITGNTIYF,TGTGCCAGTAATCCTCGGATTACTGGAAACACCATATATTTT
TRBJ2-7,.,.,14,TRBV2,CATTASPGEGEQYF,TGTGCCACCACAGCCTCCCCCGGGGAAGGCGAGCAGTACTTC
TRBJ2-2,.,TRBD2,15,TRBV29-1,CSVPSGSMNTGELFF,TGCAGCGTTCCTAGCGGGTCGATGAACACCGGGGAGCTGTTTTTT
TRBJ2-3,.,TRBD2,15,TRBV5-1,CASNVLAGVSDTQYF,TGCGCCAGCAACGTCCTAGCGGGAGTGTCAGATACGCAGTATTTT
TRBJ2-3,once,TRBD2,14,TRBV19,CASSASGMADTQYF,TGTGCCAGTAGTGCGAGCGGGATGGCAGATACGCAGTATTTT
TRBJ2-7,.,.,11,TRBV18,CASSPESEQYF,TGTGCCAGCTCACCTGAATCTGAGCAGTACTTC
TRBJ2-7,.,.,16,TRBV7-2,CASSLVDAGGAYEQYF,TGTGCCAGCAGCTTAGTTGATGCGGGCGGGGCCTACGAGCAGTACTTC
TRBJ1-5,.,TRBD1,15,TRBV5-1,CASSPNTGGSQPQHF,TGCGCCAGCAGCCCGAACACAGGGGGCAGTCAGCCCCAGCATTTT
TRBJ1-1,.,.,12,TRBV6-5,CASSYGATEAFF,TGTGCCAGCAGTTATGGGGCAACTGAAGCTTTCTTT
TRBJ1-6,.,.,14,TRBV19,CASSISGYNSPLHF,TGTGCCAGTAGTATTTCGGGATATAATTCACCCCTCCACTTT
TRBJ1-4,.,.,15,TRBV6-1,CASMVQYPTNEKLFF,TGTGCCAGCATGGTTCAGTATCCAACTAATGAAAAACTGTTTTTT
TRBJ1-2,.,.,13,TRBV5-4,CASSLHGDYGYTF,TGTGCCAGCAGCTTGCACGGGGACTATGGCTACACCTTC
TRBJ2-3,.,.,15,TRBV19,CASSRRWDNTDTQYF,TGTGCCAGTAGCAGAAGATGGGACAACACAGATACGCAGTATTTT
TRBJ1-2,.,.,13,TRBV27,CASSLSKSGSYTF,TGTGCCAGCAGTTTATCGAAAAGTGGGAGCTACACCTTC
TRBJ2-7,.,.,12,TRBV10-3,CAAKGGSYEQYF,TGTGCCGCAAAAGGTGGCTCCTACGAGCAGTACTTC
TRBJ2-6,.,.,11,TRBV20-1,CSARGANVLTF,TGCAGTGCTAGGGGGGCCAACGTCCTGACTTTC
TRBJ2-3,.,.,14,TRBV5-5,CASRQGRLTDTQYF,TGTGCCAGCAGACAGGGCCGCCTCACAGATACGCAGTATTTT
TRBJ1-1,.,TRBD1,16,TRBV6-5,CASSYHTGGIDTEAFF,TGTGCCAGCAGTTACCATACAGGGGGGATTGACACTGAAGCTTTCTTT
TRBJ1-2,once,TRBD1,15,TRBV4-1,CASSQPDRGEAGYTF,TGCGCCAGCAGCCAACCGGACAGGGGAGAAGCTGGCTACACCTTC
TRBJ2-7,.,TRBD1,14,TRBV28,CASSPTGSSYEQYF,TGTGCCAGCAGCCCGACAGGGAGTTCCTACGAGCAGTACTTC
TRBJ2-7,.,.,14,TRBV7-9,CASTIHGGPYEQYF,TGTGCCAGCACCATCCACGGGGGGCCCTACGAGCAGTACTTC
TRBJ1-4,.,.,13,TRBV6-1,CASREGDREKLFF,TGTGCCAGCAGGGAGGGGGATCGGGAAAAACTGTTTTTT
TRBJ2-1,.,.,13,TRBV9,CASSVRSYNEQFF,TGTGCCAGCAGCGTACGCTCCTACAATGAGCAGTTCTTC
TRBJ2-3,.,.,15,TRBV15,CATSRDFEGSDTQYF,TGTGCCACCAGCAGAGATTTTGAAGGTTCAGATACGCAGTATTTT
TRBJ2-7,.,.,14,TRBV5-1,CASSLLTSSYEQYF,TGCGCCAGCAGCTTGTTGACAAGCTCCTACGAGCAGTACTTC